This TCR beta chain was recovered during a study of T-cell reconstitution after alpha-beta-depleted transplantation in children. Study-level points and caveats: Several hundred graft clones that had expanded were reportedly the source of alpha-beta T cells about two months after transplant. Newly made T cells mostly supplied T-cell counts and diversity one year after transplant. The study traced high day-60 TCRbeta diversity in some patients to surviving recipient T cells and thymic progenitors.

The TCRbeta library was prepared with unique molecular identifiers. TCRdb re-called the PCR reads through MiXCR, storing one row per CDR3 protein. This table has about 610,000 distinct CDR3 sequences, 20% to 30% appearing once. Note on this clonotype: Its antigen is currently unknown.

Trimming removed 8 bases from V and 1 base from J; junction bases left unmatched: 4. The CDR3 consists of 14 residues. From germline, CDR1 is SNHLY and CDR2 FYNNEI. The TCR originated in a boy under three years old with Wiskott-Aldrich syndrome, due to receive a stem cell transplant. The chain uses TRBV2 and TRBJ2-2; 7 bases fit TRBD1. The source material was PBMCs, sampled before TCRalphabeta/CD19-depleted stem cell transplant. CDR3 in DNA: TGTGCCAGCCTCCGGGACAGGAACACCGGGGAGCTGTTTTTT. This gives the protein CASLRDRNTGELFF.